Listed below are T cell receptor beta chains from one sample, sequenced in a study of T cell changes during pregnancy in multiple sclerosis. Measured with immunoSEQ multiplex PCR; TCRdb has only the in-frame clones, and not every one. The sample shows about 73,000 clones, over 85% of them seen only once. Sequenced here: peripheral blood, sampled in the second trimester of pregnancy. These receptors came from a female donor in good health, enrolled as a control in a pregnancy study. Both conserved end residues are part of each CDR3. The D gene is left open where the match is weak. Clone size is stated in some rows and not others, as once, few, many or a class when expanded.

abundance: NA; d_gene: TRBD2; v_gene: TRBV6-5; j_gene: TRBJ2-2; CDR3aa: CASSYAGGSTGELFF; CDR3nt: TGTGCCAGCAGTTACGCGGGGGGAAGCACCGGGGAGCTGTTTTTT
abundance: once; d_gene: TRBD2; v_gene: TRBV27; j_gene: TRBJ2-7; CDR3aa: CASSPRGGGSYEQYF; CDR3nt: TGTGCCAGCAGCCCCCGGGGCGGGGGTTCCTACGAGCAGTACTTC
abundance: NA; d_gene: NA; v_gene: TRBV7-9; j_gene: TRBJ2-2; CDR3aa: CASSLRGLGELFF; CDR3nt: TGTGCCAGCAGCTTAAGGGGACTCGGGGAGCTGTTTTTT
abundance: NA; d_gene: NA; v_gene: TRBV7-8; j_gene: TRBJ1-6; CDR3aa: CASSHRVSPLHF; CDR3nt: TGTGCCAGCAGCCACAGGGTTTCACCCCTCCACTTT
abundance: NA; d_gene: TRBD1; v_gene: TRBV5-6; j_gene: TRBJ2-3; CDR3aa: CASSSDRGVQADTQYF; CDR3nt: TGTGCCAGCAGCTCGGACAGGGGGGTTCAGGCAGATACGCAGTATTTT
abundance: NA; d_gene: NA; v_gene: TRBV9; j_gene: TRBJ2-1; CDR3aa: CASQGYHLGGEQFF; CDR3nt: TGTGCCTCCCAGGGTTACCACCTTGGCGGTGAGCAGTTCTTC
abundance: NA; d_gene: NA; v_gene: TRBV5-6; j_gene: TRBJ1-1; CDR3aa: CASSFGGMNTEAFF; CDR3nt: TGTGCCAGCAGCTTCGGCGGGATGAACACTGAAGCTTTCTTT
abundance: NA; d_gene: NA; v_gene: TRBV11-3; j_gene: TRBJ2-6; CDR3aa: CASSLGHPPGANVLTF; CDR3nt: TGTGCCAGCAGCTTGGGACACCCCCCCGGGGCCAACGTCCTGACTTTC
abundance: once; d_gene: TRBD2; v_gene: TRBV28; j_gene: TRBJ2-3; CDR3aa: CASSGRGAGTDTQYF; CDR3nt: TGTGCCAGCAGCGGGAGGGGGGCAGGGACAGATACGCAGTATTTT
abundance: NA; d_gene: TRBD1; v_gene: TRBV25-1; j_gene: TRBJ1-1; CDR3aa: CASSAPGFTGERNTEAFF; CDR3nt: TGTGCCAGCAGTGCCCCGGGCTTTACAGGGGAGAGGAACACTGAAGCTTTCTTT
abundance: NA; d_gene: TRBD1; v_gene: TRBV10-3; j_gene: TRBJ1-6; CDR3aa: CATNPGTGVGYWHSPLHF; CDR3nt: TGTGCCACCAACCCCGGGACAGGGGTGGGCTACTGGCATTCACCCCTCCACTTT
abundance: NA; d_gene: TRBD2; v_gene: TRBV11-2; j_gene: TRBJ2-3; CDR3aa: CASASGGASFTDTQYF; CDR3nt: TGTGCCAGCGCCAGCGGGGGGGCATCTTTCACAGATACGCAGTATTTT
abundance: NA; d_gene: NA; v_gene: TRBV28; j_gene: TRBJ1-5; CDR3aa: CASSLSTLAYSNQPQHF; CDR3nt: TGTGCCAGCAGTTTATCCACCCTGGCTTATAGCAATCAGCCCCAGCATTTT
abundance: NA; d_gene: NA; v_gene: TRBV9; j_gene: TRBJ1-2; CDR3aa: CASSVTENYGYTF; CDR3nt: TGTGCCAGCAGCGTCACTGAGAACTATGGCTACACCTTC
abundance: NA; d_gene: NA; v_gene: TRBV25-1; j_gene: TRBJ1-3; CDR3aa: CASSKKGGADTIYF; CDR3nt: TGTGCCAGCAGTAAGAAGGGTGGAGCGGACACCATATATTTT
abundance: NA; d_gene: NA; v_gene: TRBV19; j_gene: TRBJ1-5; CDR3aa: CASRARGSNQPQHF; CDR3nt: TGTGCCAGTAGGGCCAGGGGCAGCAATCAGCCCCAGCATTTT
abundance: NA; d_gene: NA; v_gene: TRBV6-6; j_gene: TRBJ1-1; CDR3aa: CASSDRSERWTEAFF; CDR3nt: TGTGCCAGCAGCGACAGGTCCGAACGGTGGACTGAAGCTTTCTTT
abundance: NA; d_gene: TRBD2; v_gene: TRBV7-9; j_gene: TRBJ2-5; CDR3aa: CASSSQTGTSGGATQYF; CDR3nt: TGTGCCAGCAGCTCGCAAACCGGGACTAGCGGGGGGGCTACCCAGTACTTC
abundance: NA; d_gene: TRBD2; v_gene: TRBV6-5; j_gene: TRBJ2-7; CDR3aa: CASSPGGSGEVEQYF; CDR3nt: TGTGCCAGCAGTCCGGGGGGTAGCGGGGAGGTCGAGCAGTACTTC
abundance: NA; d_gene: TRBD1; v_gene: TRBV11-2; j_gene: TRBJ1-1; CDR3aa: CASSPQQGGTYTEAFF; CDR3nt: TGTGCCAGCAGCCCGCAACAGGGGGGGACTTACACTGAAGCTTTCTTT
abundance: NA; d_gene: NA; v_gene: TRBV4-1; j_gene: TRBJ1-5; CDR3aa: CASSRKSNLGGLGYGNQPQHF; CDR3nt: TGCGCCAGCAGCCGAAAGTCCAATTTGGGGGGACTTGGGTATGGGAATCAGCCCCAGCATTTT
abundance: NA; d_gene: NA; v_gene: TRBV5-6; j_gene: TRBJ2-1; CDR3aa: CASSFRQGRSYNEQFF; CDR3nt: TGTGCCAGCAGCTTCCGGCAGGGTAGGTCCTACAATGAGCAGTTCTTC
abundance: NA; d_gene: TRBD1; v_gene: TRBV18; j_gene: TRBJ1-6; CDR3aa: CASSPGTGNSALHF; CDR3nt: TGTGCCAGCTCGCCCGGGACAGGCAATTCAGCCCTCCACTTT
abundance: NA; d_gene: NA; v_gene: TRBV6-5; j_gene: TRBJ1-1; CDR3aa: CASSYSMYSEAFF; CDR3nt: TGTGCCAGCAGTTACTCGATGTACTCTGAAGCTTTCTTT
abundance: NA; d_gene: TRBD1; v_gene: TRBV7-9; j_gene: TRBJ1-4; CDR3aa: CASSLGGQGATNEKLFF; CDR3nt: TGTGCCAGCAGCTTAGGGGGACAGGGGGCAACTAATGAAAAACTGTTTTTT
abundance: NA; d_gene: NA; v_gene: TRBV4-3; j_gene: TRBJ1-5; CDR3aa: CASSQARYSNQPQHF; CDR3nt: TGCGCCAGCAGCCAAGCTCGGTATAGCAATCAGCCCCAGCATTTT
abundance: NA; d_gene: TRBD2; v_gene: TRBV7-9; j_gene: TRBJ2-2; CDR3aa: CASSLRGSGASNTGELFF; CDR3nt: TGTGCCAGCAGCTTACGCGGTAGCGGGGCCTCGAACACCGGGGAGCTGTTTTTT
abundance: NA; d_gene: NA; v_gene: TRBV21-1; j_gene: TRBJ1-5; CDR3aa: CASSAPGRVSQPQHF; CDR3nt: TGTGCCAGCAGCGCCCCAGGCAGGGTCAGTCAGCCCCAGCATTTT
abundance: NA; d_gene: NA; v_gene: TRBV7-7; j_gene: TRBJ2-5; CDR3aa: CASSLAVRETQYF; CDR3nt: TGTGCTAGCAGCTTAGCGGTCAGGGAGACCCAGTACTTC
abundance: once; d_gene: TRBD2; v_gene: TRBV7-2; j_gene: TRBJ2-3; CDR3aa: CASSLGGSADTQYF; CDR3nt: TGTGCCAGCAGCTTGGGGGGGAGCGCAGATACGCAGTATTTT
abundance: NA; d_gene: NA; v_gene: TRBV6-1; j_gene: TRBJ1-1; CDR3aa: CASSAGTQRTEAFF; CDR3nt: TGTGCCAGCAGTGCCGGGACACAGAGGACTGAAGCTTTCTTT
abundance: NA; d_gene: NA; v_gene: TRBV27; j_gene: TRBJ2-1; CDR3aa: CASSRTVPSYNEQFF; CDR3nt: TGTGCCAGCAGCCGGACAGTTCCTTCCTACAATGAGCAGTTCTTC
abundance: NA; d_gene: NA; v_gene: TRBV6-6; j_gene: TRBJ1-4; CDR3aa: CASSFTSEKLFF; CDR3nt: TGTGCCAGCAGTTTCACGAGCGAAAAACTGTTTTTT
abundance: NA; d_gene: TRBD1; v_gene: TRBV6-5; j_gene: TRBJ1-1; CDR3aa: CASSYPGQGASEAFF; CDR3nt: TGTGCCAGCAGTTACCCGGGACAGGGGGCTTCTGAAGCTTTCTTT
abundance: NA; d_gene: TRBD1; v_gene: TRBV25-1; j_gene: TRBJ1-6; CDR3aa: CASSGRRDRGRAPLHF; CDR3nt: TGTGCCAGCAGTGGCCGCCGGGACAGGGGAAGGGCACCCCTCCACTTT
abundance: NA; d_gene: NA; v_gene: TRBV4-1; j_gene: TRBJ1-1; CDR3aa: CASSTPARGEAFF; CDR3nt: TGCGCCAGCAGCACACCCGCGAGAGGCGAAGCTTTCTTT
abundance: NA; d_gene: TRBD1; v_gene: TRBV7-9; j_gene: TRBJ1-1; CDR3aa: CAAGGTGVNTEAFF; CDR3nt: TGTGCCGCGGGCGGGACAGGGGTGAACACTGAAGCTTTCTTT
abundance: NA; d_gene: TRBD1; v_gene: TRBV5-6; j_gene: TRBJ1-2; CDR3aa: CASSLAAGTGYGYTF; CDR3nt: TGTGCCAGCAGCTTGGCCGCCGGGACAGGGTATGGCTACACCTTC
abundance: few; d_gene: TRBD1; v_gene: TRBV25-1; j_gene: TRBJ1-2; CDR3aa: CASSELDREVVYGYTF; CDR3nt: TGTGCCAGCAGTGAACTTGACAGGGAGGTTGTCTATGGCTACACCTTC
abundance: NA; d_gene: NA; v_gene: TRBV19; j_gene: TRBJ1-5; CDR3aa: CAASRAGNQPQHF; CDR3nt: TGTGCCGCGAGCAGGGCAGGCAATCAGCCCCAGCATTTT